This TCR beta chain was recovered during a study of CD8 T cells in ankylosing spondylitis. General study results and limits: For ankylosing spondylitis blood, a TCR beta motif of seven to nine highly homologous variants appeared characteristic. Disease-associated clones were reportedly significantly overrepresented in matched ankylosing spondylitis synovial fluid.

This clonotype occurred many times. Its antigen remains unidentified. A single record per CDR3 protein comes from TCRdb applying MiXCR to the 5' RACE reads. The sample records approximately 300,000 distinct CDR3 sequences, 6.5% to 10% being singletons. V lost 4 bases and J lost 6; bases outside the gene matches: 12. Germline loops: CDR1 SGHRS, CDR2 YFSETQ. The CDR3 totals 16 residues. The sequence was collected from a male donor with ankylosing spondylitis. The V and J genes are TRBV5-1 and TRBJ2-2; TRBD1 matches at 7 bases. Material for sequencing was blood, either unsorted or a sorted T cell fraction (not recorded which). The CDR3 DNA sequence: TGCGCCAGCAGCCTTACCGAAGACAGGGCATCCGGGGAGCTGTTTTTT. Translated: CASSLTEDRASGELFF.